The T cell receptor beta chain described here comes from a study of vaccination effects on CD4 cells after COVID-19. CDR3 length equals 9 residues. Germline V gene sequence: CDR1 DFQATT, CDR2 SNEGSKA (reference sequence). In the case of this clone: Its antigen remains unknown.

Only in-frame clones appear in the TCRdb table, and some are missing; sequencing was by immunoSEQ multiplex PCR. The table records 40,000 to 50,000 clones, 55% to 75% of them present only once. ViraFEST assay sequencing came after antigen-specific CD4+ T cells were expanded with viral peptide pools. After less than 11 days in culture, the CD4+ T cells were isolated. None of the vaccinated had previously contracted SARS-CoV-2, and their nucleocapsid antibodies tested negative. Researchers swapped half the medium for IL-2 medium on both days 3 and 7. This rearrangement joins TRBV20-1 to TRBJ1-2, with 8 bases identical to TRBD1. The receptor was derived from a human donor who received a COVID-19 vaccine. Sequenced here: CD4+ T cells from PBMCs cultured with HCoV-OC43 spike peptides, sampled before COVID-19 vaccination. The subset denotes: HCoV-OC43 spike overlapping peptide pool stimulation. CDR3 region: CSPDRDYTF. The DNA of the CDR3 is TGCAGCCCGGACAGGGACTACACCTTC.